The 14 T cell receptor beta chains listed next were all sequenced from one sample in a study of Ad26.COV2.S vaccination and SARS-CoV-2 variants. Libraries were prepared by immunoSEQ multiplex PCR; TCRdb keeps only in-frame clonotypes and omits some of them. This sample has some 340,000 clones, with 70% to 90% found just once. Treatment meaning: roughly 19 received Ad26.COV2.S at low or high dose, single or two shots; roughly 5 received placebo; per-sample allocation not given. Sampling was done on day 63 after the first vaccine or placebo injection. The material sequenced was peripheral blood, taken in a trial of Ad26.COV2.S vaccine versus placebo. These receptors were collected from a person between 18 and 65 years old who received the Ad26.COV2.S COVID-19 vaccine or a placebo.

The genes are TRBV3-1 (or the pseudogene TRBV3-2) and TRBJ1-2, with 7 bases identical to TRBD1. Germline values: CDR1 LGHDT, CDR2 YNNKEL (reference sequence). The length of the CDR3 is 14 residues. J was trimmed by 4 bases and V by 6 bases; bases with no gene match: 8. The CDR3 region is CASSHPGDSYGYTF. Here the CDR3 DNA reads TGTGCCAGCAGTCACCCAGGGGACAGCTATGGCTACACCTTC.

The genes are TRBV28 and TRBJ1-2, with a possible D match to TRBD1 (5 bases). This CDR3 has 15 amino acids. Germline V gene lookup returns CDR1 MDHEN and CDR2 SYDVKM. V lost 6 bases and J 7 bases, leaving 21 bases between the germline ends. The CDR3 reads CASRIPGAGDGGYTF. In nucleotides, the CDR3 is TGTGCCAGCAGAATACCCGGAGCGGGGGACGGTGGCTACACCTTC.

The V call is TRBV7-2, the J call TRBJ2-2; D possibly uses TRBD1 or TRBD2 (5 bases each). The CDR3 is made up of 14 amino acids. Germline lookup yields CDR1 SGHTA and CDR2 FQGNSA. V dropped 1 base and J dropped 6 bases, with 9 bases sitting between them. The CDR3 protein is CASSLVGGAGELFF. The CDR3 bases are TGTGCCAGCAGCTTAGTTGGGGGTGCCGGGGAGCTGTTTTTT.

This clone was seen a single time. The chain uses TRBV2 and TRBJ1-5; 11 bases line up with TRBD1. V trimming: 8 bases; J trimming: 3 bases; junction bases outside the gene matches: 6. The CDR3 is made up of 15 amino acids. CDR1 and CDR2 (germline): SNHLY, FYNNEI. The CDR3 DNA is TGTGCCAGCGGAAAGGACAGGGGGCCCAATCAGCCCCAGCATTTT. Its protein is CASGKDRGPNQPQHF.

The chain links TRBV6-6 to TRBJ2-7; 9 nucleotides agree with TRBD1. V was pared by 3 bases and J by 2 bases, with 5 bases of the junction left unmatched. The CDR3 covers 15 residues. CDR1 MNHNY and CDR2 SVGAGI come from the germline V gene (reference sequence). Here the CDR3 DNA reads TGTGCCAGCAGTTATGGGACAGGGACAACCTACGAGCAGTACTTC. Protein product: CASSYGTGTTYEQYF.

The genes are TRBV7-2 and TRBJ1-6; D not certain. V was trimmed by 1 base and J by 6 bases, leaving 4 bases between them. There are 13 residues in the CDR3. Germline CDR1 SGHTA, CDR2 FQGNSA. CDR3 protein: CASSLVSNSPLHF. The CDR3 nucleotides are TGTGCCAGCAGCTTAGTGAGTAATTCACCCCTCCACTTT.

This clone was counted once. The chain is built from TRBV6-5 and TRBJ2-7; D may be TRBD2 (5 bases). The CDR3 runs 13 residues. In germline, CDR1 is MNHEY, CDR2 SVGAGI. Trimming stripped 5 bases from V and 7 bases from J, with 15 bases between. CDR3 residues: CASSTTGSGEQYF. In DNA, the CDR3 is TGTGCCAGCAGTACGACCGGTTCGGGGGAGCAGTACTTC.

The genes are TRBV23-1 and TRBJ2-2; TRBD1 aligns across 7 bases. TRBV23-1 is noted as an ORF with a role that remains uncertain. CDR3 length: 18 amino acids. J gave up 3 bases and V 0 bases, and 10 bases lay outside the gene matches. For the CDR3, the DNA is TGCGCCAGCAGTCAATCGGGAAAGGGGGCAGGGGACACCGGGGAGCTGTTTTTT. This translates into CASSQSGKGAGDTGELFF.

This clone turned up a few times. The rearrangement uses TRBV5-5 and TRBJ2-7, with D unclear. Germline-derived CDR1 and CDR2 are SGHKS and YYEKEE (reference sequence). V lost 2 bases to trimming and J lost 6 bases, with 12 bases between them. The CDR3 extends over 13 amino acids. CDR3 in amino acids: CASSLPTRTEQYF. In nucleotides, the CDR3 is TGTGCCAGCAGCTTACCGACAAGGACCGAGCAGTACTTC.

V gene TRBV28 combines with J gene TRBJ2-3; 10 nucleotides align to TRBD1. With 5 bases clipped from V and 9 bases from J, the junction kept 11 bases outside the gene matches. This CDR3 comprises 15 residues. Germline CDR1 reads MDHEN; CDR2 reads SYDVKM. This CDR3 is CASSPRGQGPQTQYF. CDR3 nucleotide sequence: TGTGCCAGCAGTCCCCGGGGACAGGGGCCTCAGACGCAGTATTTT.

This clone was seen ten or more times. The chain couples TRBV2 to TRBJ1-5, with D hard to call. The V end lost 2 bases, the J end lost 0 bases, and 5 bases lay between the germline ends. This CDR3 has 14 residues. CDR1 and CDR2 from the germline V gene are SNHLY and FYNNEI. The CDR3 DNA reads TGTGCCAGCAGTGAATCCAATAGCAATCAGCCCCAGCATTTT. It codes for CASSESNSNQPQHF.

This clone was seen once. The chain links TRBV7-6 to TRBJ1-1; 7 nucleotides line up with TRBD1. Trimming cost V 2 bases and J 7 bases; bases outside gene matches: 4. Germline V lookup: CDR1 SGHVS, CDR2 FNYEAQ. The CDR3 has 13 amino acids. The CDR3 sequence is CASSLNRDSEAFF. The CDR3 DNA reads as TGTGCCAGCAGCTTAAACCGGGACAGTGAAGCTTTCTTT.

V is TRBV24-1 and J is TRBJ2-2; a weak D match, TRBD1 (6 bases). Germline V lookup: CDR1 KGHDR, CDR2 SFDVKD. V lost 10 bases, J lost 4 bases, and 15 bases lay in between. The CDR3 has 14 residues. CDR3 loop: CATGRQGRTGELFF. The CDR3 nucleotides are TGTGCCACAGGTCGTCAGGGGCGCACCGGGGAGCTGTTTTTT.

Details on this clone: One junction end does not reproduce the germline sequence, and a read error may be involved. The chain joins TRBV5-1 to TRBJ1-5; D may be TRBD1 (6 bases). This CDR3 region has 15 residues. Looked up from germline, CDR1 is SGHRS and CDR2 is YFSETQ. DNA for the CDR3: TGCGCCCGCAGCACCGGGGGGGGGCCTCGGCAGCCCCAGCATTTT. Translated: CARSTGGGPRQPQHF.